Listed below are T cell receptor beta chains from one sample, sequenced in a study of blood T cell repertoires in COVID-19. The table came from immunoSEQ multiplex PCR; TCRdb's copy has only in-frame clones and leaves some out. The sample includes roughly 230,000 clones, about nine tenths of them seen just once. Input material: PBMCs or T cells enriched from blood (not recorded which). These receptors came from a woman aged 25 to 39 with acute COVID-19. CDR3s include the opening cysteine and the closing phenylalanine or tryptophan. D genes are given only for firm matches. Size values are once, few and many counts, or a class for expanded clones, and some rows have none.

V gene: TRBV27; clone size: once; D gene: TRBD1; J gene: TRBJ1-2; CDR3 DNA: TGTGCCAGCAGTTTATTGGTCGGGACAGGAAACTATGGCTACACCTTC; CDR3 protein: CASSLLVGTGNYGYTF
V gene: TRBV3-1/TRBV3-2; clone size: NA; D gene: NA; J gene: TRBJ2-1; CDR3 DNA: TGTGCCAGCAGCCAAGTACAGGCCAATGAGCAGTTCTTC; CDR3 protein: CASSQVQANEQFF
V gene: TRBV27; clone size: NA; D gene: TRBD1; J gene: TRBJ2-7; CDR3 DNA: TGTGCCAGCAGTTTGACGGGACAGGGGGTCTACGAGCAGTACTTC; CDR3 protein: CASSLTGQGVYEQYF
V gene: TRBV7-8; clone size: NA; D gene: NA; J gene: TRBJ2-1; CDR3 DNA: TGTGCCAGCAGCTCGAACATAGAGCAGTTCTTC; CDR3 protein: CASSSNIEQFF
V gene: TRBV5-1; clone size: NA; D gene: NA; J gene: TRBJ1-1; CDR3 DNA: TGCGCCAGCAGCCCATCCTGGGACATTGGGGGCACTGAAGCTTTCTTT; CDR3 protein: CASSPSWDIGGTEAFF
V gene: TRBV5-1; clone size: NA; D gene: TRBD1; J gene: TRBJ1-6; CDR3 DNA: TGCGCCAGCAGCTTCGAGGGACAGGGGGCTGCCTATAATTCACCCCTCCACTTT; CDR3 protein: CASSFEGQGAAYNSPLHF
V gene: TRBV5-6; clone size: NA; D gene: NA; J gene: TRBJ2-5; CDR3 DNA: TGTGCCAGCAGCTCTCCTTTTCCGGGGGAGACCCAGTACTTC; CDR3 protein: CASSSPFPGETQYF
V gene: TRBV28; clone size: NA; D gene: NA; J gene: TRBJ2-3; CDR3 DNA: TGTGCCAGCAGTCCGGCGGGGCTCACAGATACGCAGTATTTT; CDR3 protein: CASSPAGLTDTQYF
V gene: TRBV4-3; clone size: NA; D gene: TRBD2; J gene: TRBJ2-2; CDR3 DNA: TGCGCCAGCAGCCAAGAGAAGGGGCTAGCGGTGAACACCGGGGAGCTGTTTTTT; CDR3 protein: CASSQEKGLAVNTGELFF
V gene: TRBV5-6; clone size: NA; D gene: NA; J gene: TRBJ1-3; CDR3 DNA: TGTGCCAGCAGCCCTGGAACAGGCCGAAACACCATATATTTT; CDR3 protein: CASSPGTGRNTIYF
V gene: TRBV11-3; clone size: once; D gene: NA; J gene: TRBJ2-1; CDR3 DNA: TGTGCCAGCAGCTTATTAGAGAGTGAGCAGTTCTTC; CDR3 protein: CASSLLESEQFF
V gene: TRBV6-1; clone size: NA; D gene: NA; J gene: TRBJ1-1; CDR3 DNA: TGTGCCAGCAGTGACACGGGGGACACTGAAGCTTTCTTT; CDR3 protein: CASSDTGDTEAFF
V gene: TRBV27; clone size: once; D gene: NA; J gene: TRBJ1-4; CDR3 DNA: TGTGCCAGCCGCCTAACCGCACAGTCGGCAACTAATGAAAAACTGTTTTTT; CDR3 protein: CASRLTAQSATNEKLFF
V gene: TRBV5-1; clone size: NA; D gene: NA; J gene: TRBJ1-5; CDR3 DNA: TGCGCCAGCAGCCAGGAGGGCGATCAGCCCCAGCATTTT; CDR3 protein: CASSQEGDQPQHF
V gene: TRBV5-1; clone size: NA; D gene: TRBD1; J gene: TRBJ2-1; CDR3 DNA: TGCGCCAGCAGAACCGGGGACAGGGGGCGCCCCAGCTACAATGAGCAGTTCTTC; CDR3 protein: CASRTGDRGRPSYNEQFF
V gene: TRBV6-5; clone size: NA; D gene: NA; J gene: TRBJ1-5; CDR3 DNA: TGTGCCAGCAGTTACTCGAGGTATAGCAATCAGCCCCAGCATTTT; CDR3 protein: CASSYSRYSNQPQHF
V gene: TRBV9; clone size: NA; D gene: TRBD1; J gene: TRBJ2-1; CDR3 DNA: TGTGCCAGCAGCGCTAGACAGGGCCGGGATGAGCAGTTCTTC; CDR3 protein: CASSARQGRDEQFF
V gene: TRBV19; clone size: NA; D gene: NA; J gene: TRBJ1-4; CDR3 DNA: TGTGCCAGTAGTGCGAGGACACTTGCAACTAATGAAAAACTGTTTTTT; CDR3 protein: CASSARTLATNEKLFF
V gene: TRBV9; clone size: NA; D gene: TRBD1; J gene: TRBJ1-1; CDR3 DNA: TGTGCCAGCAGCGTTGGACAGGGGGCATCGAACACTGAAGCTTTCTTT; CDR3 protein: CASSVGQGASNTEAFF
V gene: TRBV7-2; clone size: once; D gene: NA; J gene: TRBJ1-1; CDR3 DNA: TGTGCCAGCAGCTCCCGACAGCCGAGCACTGAAGCTTTCTTT; CDR3 protein: CASSSRQPSTEAFF
V gene: TRBV3-1/TRBV3-2; clone size: NA; D gene: NA; J gene: TRBJ2-2; CDR3 DNA: TGTGCCAGCAGCCCCCCTAACACCGGGGAGCTGTTTTTT; CDR3 protein: CASSPPNTGELFF
V gene: TRBV7-2; clone size: NA; D gene: TRBD2; J gene: TRBJ2-7; CDR3 DNA: TGTGCCAGCAGCTTTACCGGGGGGTCCTACGAGCAGTACTTC; CDR3 protein: CASSFTGGSYEQYF
V gene: TRBV6-5; clone size: NA; D gene: NA; J gene: TRBJ1-2; CDR3 DNA: TGTGCCACCTTCCGGACAGACTATGGCTACACCTTC; CDR3 protein: CATFRTDYGYTF
V gene: TRBV15; clone size: NA; D gene: NA; J gene: TRBJ1-1; CDR3 DNA: TGTGCCACCAGCAGAGATGGGGGCACCACTGAAGCTTTCTTT; CDR3 protein: CATSRDGGTTEAFF
V gene: TRBV7-2; clone size: once; D gene: TRBD1; J gene: TRBJ1-2; CDR3 DNA: TGTGCCAGCATCCAACCCCCGGACGACAGGGGTGGCTACACCTTC; CDR3 protein: CASIQPPDDRGGYTF
V gene: TRBV30; clone size: NA; D gene: NA; J gene: TRBJ2-1; CDR3 DNA: TGTGCCTGGAGGGAGTTAGGAACCCCCTCCTACAATGAGCAGTTCTTC; CDR3 protein: CAWRELGTPSYNEQFF
V gene: TRBV6-5; clone size: NA; D gene: NA; J gene: TRBJ1-5; CDR3 DNA: TGTGCCAGCAGCCATAGGGGATTTGGAGATCAGCCCCAGCATTTT; CDR3 protein: CASSHRGFGDQPQHF
V gene: TRBV7-2; clone size: NA; D gene: TRBD1; J gene: TRBJ2-1; CDR3 DNA: TGTGCCAGCAGCTTAATGGGACAGGCTATCTACAATGAGCAGTTCTTC; CDR3 protein: CASSLMGQAIYNEQFF
V gene: TRBV7-2; clone size: once; D gene: NA; J gene: TRBJ1-6; CDR3 DNA: TGTGCCAGCAACGATGGGCAGGGGCATATTCGTAATTCACCCCTCCACTTT; CDR3 protein: CASNDGQGHIRNSPLHF
V gene: TRBV4-1; clone size: NA; D gene: NA; J gene: TRBJ2-7; CDR3 DNA: TGCGCCAGCAGCCCAGGGGGGACTTCCCGTCGCGAGCAGTACTTC; CDR3 protein: CASSPGGTSRREQYF
V gene: TRBV5-6; clone size: NA; D gene: NA; J gene: TRBJ1-6; CDR3 DNA: TGTGCCAGCAGCTTGGTTCAGGGAAGTTCACCCCTCCACTTT; CDR3 protein: CASSLVQGSSPLHF
V gene: TRBV21-1; clone size: NA; D gene: NA; J gene: TRBJ2-2; CDR3 DNA: TGTGCCAAGAAGGACAGACCGAACACCGGGGAGCTGTTTTTT; CDR3 protein: CAKKDRPNTGELFF
V gene: TRBV21-1; clone size: NA; D gene: NA; J gene: TRBJ2-1; CDR3 DNA: TGTGCCAGCAGCAAAGTAATACTGGACAGGGGGTCGGGTGAGCAGTTCTTC; CDR3 protein: CASSKVILDRGSGEQFF
V gene: TRBV13; clone size: NA; D gene: NA; J gene: TRBJ2-3; CDR3 DNA: TGTGCCAGCAGCACCCCTGGCGGGGGCGACACAGATACGCAGTATTTT; CDR3 protein: CASSTPGGGDTDTQYF
V gene: TRBV30; clone size: NA; D gene: NA; J gene: TRBJ2-5; CDR3 DNA: TGTGCCTGGAGTTTCCCTATGGTTTTGGAGGAGACCCAGTACTTC; CDR3 protein: CAWSFPMVLEETQYF
V gene: TRBV27; clone size: NA; D gene: TRBD2; J gene: TRBJ2-3; CDR3 DNA: TGTGCCAGCAGTCGGACGGGACTATTCACAGATACGCAGTATTTT; CDR3 protein: CASSRTGLFTDTQYF
V gene: TRBV4-1; clone size: NA; D gene: TRBD2; J gene: TRBJ2-1; CDR3 DNA: TGCGCCAGCAGCCACTTAGGACTAGGGGCCGACAATGAGCAGTTCTTC; CDR3 protein: CASSHLGLGADNEQFF
V gene: TRBV27; clone size: few; D gene: NA; J gene: TRBJ2-1; CDR3 DNA: TGTGCCAGCAGTTTCTCGGGGATACGTTCCTACAATGAGCAGTTCTTC; CDR3 protein: CASSFSGIRSYNEQFF
V gene: TRBV3-1/TRBV3-2; clone size: NA; D gene: NA; J gene: TRBJ2-1; CDR3 DNA: TGTGCCAGCAGCCAAGATATGGAGGGCAATGAGCAGTTCTTC; CDR3 protein: CASSQDMEGNEQFF
V gene: TRBV5-1; clone size: NA; D gene: NA; J gene: TRBJ1-4; CDR3 DNA: TGCGCCAGCAGCCCCGGCGGGTTGGGAGAAGAAAAACTGTTTTTT; CDR3 protein: CASSPGGLGEEKLFF
V gene: TRBV4-3; clone size: few; D gene: NA; J gene: TRBJ2-5; CDR3 DNA: TGCGCCAGCAGCCAAGTTTACGGGGGGCAGGAGACCCAGTACTTC; CDR3 protein: CASSQVYGGQETQYF